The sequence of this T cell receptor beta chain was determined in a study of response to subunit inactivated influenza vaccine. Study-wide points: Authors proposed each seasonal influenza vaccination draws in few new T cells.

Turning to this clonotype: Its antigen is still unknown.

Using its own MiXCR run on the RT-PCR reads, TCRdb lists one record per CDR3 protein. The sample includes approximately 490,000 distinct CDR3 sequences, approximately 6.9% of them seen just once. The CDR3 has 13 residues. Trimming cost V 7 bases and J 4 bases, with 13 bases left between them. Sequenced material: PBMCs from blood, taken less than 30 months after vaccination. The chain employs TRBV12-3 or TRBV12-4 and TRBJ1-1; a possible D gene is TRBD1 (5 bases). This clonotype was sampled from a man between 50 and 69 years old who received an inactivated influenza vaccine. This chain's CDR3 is CASNKMGGTEAFF. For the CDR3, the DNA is TGTGCCAGCAATAAGATGGGGGGCACTGAAGCTTTCTTT.